The present entry profiles one T cell receptor (beta chain) with its context. The antigen is undetermined. The sample belongs to a study of T cell clonotyping in hematopoietic cell transplantation. Clones were sequenced by immunoSEQ multiplex PCR, and TCRdb holds only the in-frame ones, with some missing. The profile covers 9,500 to 15,000 clones, with roughly 53% appearing a single time and approximately 11% taken by the ten largest. Study-wide findings and caveats: Graft donor and pretransplant recipient Inverse Simpson Index values predicted broader posttransplant TCR diversity. Few recipient clonotypes overlapped donors; over 97% were de novo at given depth.

Deletions cut 0 bases from V and 0 bases from J, with 8 bases between. This CDR3 contains 15 residues. Germline loops: CDR1 MNHEY, CDR2 SVGAGI. The receptor was isolated from a man in his fifties in good health. Some clones in this sample may be carry-over from other donors' samples. The material sequenced was peripheral blood mononuclear cells. V gene TRBV6-5 combines with J gene TRBJ1-1; D gene unclear. CDR3 loop: CASSYSPGLNTEAFF. DNA for the CDR3: TGTGCCAGCAGTTACTCGCCAGGCCTGAACACTGAAGCTTTCTTT.